Listed below are T cell receptor beta chains from one sample, sequenced in a study of cytomegalovirus exposure and HLA in healthy donors. TCRdb keeps only in-frame clones here, not all; method: immunoSEQ multiplex PCR. This table has 150,000 to 200,000 clones, 86% appearing once. Input material: PBMCs. These receptors originate from a woman in her thirties in good health and CMV-seronegative. Each CDR3 is given with its conserved first and last residue. The D gene is left open where the match is weak. Size is stated for part of the rows, as once, few or many counts, or as a class when the clone is expanded.

>TRBV11-3|13|TRBJ2-3|.|.
CASKPKGGDTQYF
TGTGCCAGCAAGCCTAAAGGTGGGGATACGCAGTATTTT
>TRBV27|17|TRBJ2-2|.|TRBD2
CASSLFQPGLASGELFF
TGTGCCAGCAGTTTATTCCAACCGGGACTAGCCTCCGGGGAGCTGTTTTTT
>TRBV7-7|13|TRBJ1-1|once|.
CASSSRVGTEAFF
TGTGCTAGCAGCTCCAGGGTAGGCACTGAAGCTTTCTTT
>TRBV5-1|16|TRBJ2-1|.|.
CASSRLREGFEDEQFF
TGCGCCAGCAGCCGTCTACGGGAAGGGTTCGAGGATGAGCAGTTCTTC
>TRBV5-1|18|TRBJ2-7|.|TRBD2
CASSLTGLAGVQTGEQYF
TGCGCCAGCAGCTTAACCGGACTAGCGGGGGTCCAAACGGGAGAGCAGTACTTC
>TRBV7-2|15|TRBJ2-3|.|TRBD2
CASSLAGGNTDTQYF
TGTGCCAGCAGCCTAGCGGGGGGAAACACAGATACGCAGTATTTT
>TRBV5-1|14|TRBJ2-1|.|TRBD2
CASSLLAGENEQFF
TGCGCCAGCAGCTTGTTAGCGGGAGAAAATGAGCAGTTCTTC
>TRBV5-6|15|TRBJ2-7|.|.
CASSLGGRAGYEQYF
TGTGCCAGCAGCTTGGGGGGACGGGCAGGCTACGAGCAGTACTTC
>TRBV7-8|14|TRBJ2-1|.|TRBD2
CASSLEWTSDEQFF
TGTGCCAGCAGCTTAGAGTGGACTAGCGATGAGCAGTTCTTC
>TRBV18|15|TRBJ1-2|few|TRBD1
CASSLKRDSVYGYTF
TGTGCCAGCTCCCTCAAACGGGACAGCGTCTATGGCTACACCTTC
>TRBV5-1|16|TRBJ1-2|once|TRBD1
CASSLGAQGTNYGYTF
TGCGCCAGCAGCTTGGGAGCACAGGGGACTAACTATGGCTACACCTTC
>TRBV7-8|13|TRBJ1-2|few|.
CASSFMVNYGYTF
TGTGCCAGCAGCTTTATGGTAAACTATGGCTACACCTTC
>TRBV7-2|15|TRBJ2-5|.|TRBD1
CASSLGTGSSVTQYF
TGTGCCAGCAGCTTAGGGACAGGGTCGTCGGTGACCCAGTACTTC
>TRBV2|11|TRBJ2-1|.|.
CASAGYNEQFF
TGTGCCAGTGCAGGTTACAATGAGCAGTTCTTC
>TRBV28|17|TRBJ1-5|.|.
CASSSAANSYSNQPQHF
TGTGCCAGCAGTTCCGCGGCTAATTCGTATAGCAATCAGCCCCAGCATTTT
>TRBV13|15|TRBJ1-1|.|TRBD1
CASSNPGTGVTEAFF
TGTGCCAGCAGCAACCCCGGGACAGGGGTTACTGAAGCTTTCTTT
>TRBV13|15|TRBJ1-2|.|TRBD1
CASSVAGTEGRGYTF
TGTGCCAGCAGCGTAGCCGGGACAGAGGGACGTGGCTACACCTTC
>TRBV9|17|TRBJ2-2|.|TRBD1
CASSLAGTGFITGELFF
TGTGCCAGCAGCCTCGCCGGGACAGGGTTCATCACCGGGGAGCTGTTTTTT
>TRBV18|14|TRBJ2-7|once|.
CASSPGRNPYEQYF
TGTGCCAGCTCACCGGGGCGAAATCCCTACGAGCAGTACTTC
>TRBV6-5|14|TRBJ1-1|.|.
CASSSRGIGTEAFF
TGTGCCAGCAGCTCCCGGGGGATAGGGACTGAAGCTTTCTTT
>TRBV9|16|TRBJ1-4|.|.
CASSSPVGATNEKLFF
TGTGCCAGCAGCTCCCCCGTCGGGGCAACTAATGAAAAACTGTTTTTT
>TRBV5-4|15|TRBJ1-1|.|.
CASTKPASQGTEAFF
TGTGCCAGCACCAAGCCCGCCTCGCAGGGCACTGAAGCTTTCTTT
>TRBV15|12|TRBJ2-5|.|.
CATSTARETQYF
TGTGCCACCAGCACGGCTAGAGAGACCCAGTACTTC
>TRBV11-2|13|TRBJ1-3|.|.
CASSTGPGNTIYF
TGTGCCAGCAGCACCGGACCTGGAAACACCATATATTTT